This T cell receptor (beta chain) was found in a study of blood T cell repertoires in COVID-19. Sequencing was performed with immunoSEQ multiplex PCR; in TCRdb, only in-frame clones are kept and a portion is missing. Here the sample spans over 150,000 clones, roughly 84% being singletons. Looked up from germline, CDR1 is MRHNA and CDR2 is SNTAGT. The length of the CDR3 is 16 residues. V lost 4 bases, J lost 1 base, and 5 bases stayed unmatched. The sample consisted of peripheral blood. This sequence joins TRBV6-4 and TRBJ1-2, with TRBD1 matching over 11 bases. The receptor was derived from a man in his sixties with COVID-19, enrolled during active disease. The CDR3 reads CASSAGQGVGNYGYTF. CDR3 nucleotides: TGTGCCAGCAGTGCGGGACAGGGGGTTGGTAACTATGGCTACACCTTC.